This is a list of T cell receptor beta chains from one sample in a study of T cell responses to AZD1222 COVID-19 vaccine. Profiling relied on immunoSEQ multiplex PCR, and the TCRdb table lists in-frame clones only, not all of them. The sample yields roughly 130,000 clones, roughly nine tenths seen once. The sample here was peripheral blood, taken on day 0 of AZD1222 vaccination. The receptors were gathered from an adult in good health. The CDR3 runs from the conserved cysteine through the conserved F or W. The D gene is left open where the match is weak. Rows may omit the clone size; those that give it use once, few, many or a size class.

d_call j_call v_call clone_size cdr3_nt cdr3_aa
- TRBJ2-7 TRBV28 - TGTGCCAGCAGTCCCGGACAGCCCCCTTTCTACGAGCAGTACTTC CASSPGQPPFYEQYF
- TRBJ2-2 TRBV25-1 - TGTGCCAGCAGTGAATATACAGGTTCCCCGGTGAACACCGGGGAGCTGTTTTTT CASSEYTGSPVNTGELFF
TRBD2 TRBJ2-7 TRBV27 - TGTGCCAGCAGACCGGGACTAGCGGTCTTGGGGGAGCAGTACTTC CASRPGLAVLGEQYF
- TRBJ2-3 TRBV30 - TGTGCCTGGAGTCCCCCCCTAGGGGGTAATGTAGATACGCAGTATTTT CAWSPPLGGNVDTQYF
- TRBJ1-5 TRBV6-1 - TGTGCCAGCAGTGAATTTGGAGGGCCCTATAGCAATCAGCCCCAGCATTTT CASSEFGGPYSNQPQHF
- TRBJ1-4 TRBV30 - TGTGCCTGGAGCCCCCTTCGGGGTGAAAAACTGTTTTTT CAWSPLRGEKLFF
- TRBJ1-1 TRBV11-1 - TGTGCCAGCAGGCCCAGGGGCATGAACACTGAAGCTTTCTTT CASRPRGMNTEAFF
- TRBJ2-5 TRBV4-1 - TGCGCCAGCAGCCAAGCCAGCGGGTATGAAGAGACCCAGTACTTC CASSQASGYEETQYF
- TRBJ1-1 TRBV5-1 once TGCGCCAGCAGCCGCCCCGGTGAGGTGAACACTGAAGCTTTCTTT CASSRPGEVNTEAFF
TRBD1 TRBJ1-6 TRBV7-2 - TGTGCCAGCAGCCCGGACAGGAATAATTCACCCCTCCACTTT CASSPDRNNSPLHF
- TRBJ2-1 TRBV4-2 - TGTGCCAGCAGCCAAGAACGTCCTATTTACAATGAGCAGTTCTTC CASSQERPIYNEQFF
- TRBJ2-1 TRBV4-2 - TGTGCCAGCAGCCAAACTAGCTCCTACAATGAGCAGTTCTTC CASSQTSSYNEQFF
TRBD2 TRBJ2-3 TRBV3-1/TRBV3-2 - TGTGCCAGCAGCCCCACTAGCGGAGCAGATACGCAGTATTTT CASSPTSGADTQYF
TRBD1 TRBJ1-2 TRBV25-1 - TGTGCCAGCAGTGAAGTCGGGACAGGGTTAGGCTACACCTTC CASSEVGTGLGYTF
- TRBJ1-5 TRBV10-3 - TGTGCCATCAGAGAAACAGGGATCAATCAGCCCCAGCATTTT CAIRETGINQPQHF
TRBD2 TRBJ2-2 TRBV19 - TGTGCCAGTAGTCTGAATGGAGCGGGGGCGGGCGGGGAGCTGTTTTTT CASSLNGAGAGGELFF
TRBD2 TRBJ2-1 TRBV18 few TGTGCCAGCTCACCCGATAGCGGGTACAATGAGCAGTTCTTC CASSPDSGYNEQFF
- TRBJ2-5 TRBV28 - TGTGCCAGCAGTGGGCCCGGACAGGGAGGGGGAGAGACCCAGTACTTC CASSGPGQGGGETQYF
- TRBJ2-6 TRBV7-2 - TGTGCCAGCAGCCGTGGGGGGTTGTCTGGGGCCAACGTCCTGACTTTC CASSRGGLSGANVLTF
- TRBJ2-1 TRBV24-1 - TGTGCCACCAGTGATCCCCGGGCGGAAGGATACAATGAGCAGTTCTTC CATSDPRAEGYNEQFF
TRBD2 TRBJ2-3 TRBV11-2 - TGTGCCAGCAGCTTAGGTGGGCCTAGCGGGGGAGATACGCAGTATTTT CASSLGGPSGGDTQYF
- TRBJ1-3 TRBV27 - TGTGCCAGCAGTTTACAGGGGCCCCCCGCTTTCTCTGGAAACACCATATATTTT CASSLQGPPAFSGNTIYF
TRBD2 TRBJ2-3 TRBV4-1 - TGCGCCAGCAGCCAGGAGACCGGGACTAGCTTGTATTTT CASSQETGTSLYF
- TRBJ2-1 TRBV12-3/TRBV12-4 - TGTGCCAGCAGTTTAGCGCAGTATGAGCAGTTCTTC CASSLAQYEQFF
TRBD1 TRBJ1-1 TRBV5-1 - TGCGCCAGCAGCCCCTCAGGGTTCGGGACAGGGGGCGCGGCCACTGAAGCTTTCTTT CASSPSGFGTGGAATEAFF
TRBD2 TRBJ2-5 TRBV7-2 - TGTGCCAGCAGCCCAAGACTAGCGGGAGGCGCAGAGACCCAGTACTTC CASSPRLAGGAETQYF
- TRBJ2-7 TRBV5-1 - TGCGCCAGCAGCTTGACAGACTCCCAGTACGAGCAGTACTTC CASSLTDSQYEQYF
TRBD1 TRBJ1-1 TRBV30 - TGTGCCTGGAGTGCCGGGACAGGGGGTTACACTGAAGCTTTCTTT CAWSAGTGGYTEAFF
TRBD2 TRBJ2-1 TRBV10-3 few TGTGCCATCAGTGAGTCGCCTAGCGGGGGACCCAATGAGCAGTTCTTC CAISESPSGGPNEQFF
- TRBJ1-3 TRBV18 - TGTGCCAGCTCACCACCGGGGGGCTTCTCTGGAAACACCATATATTTT CASSPPGGFSGNTIYF
- TRBJ1-4 TRBV27 - TGTGCCAGCAGTTTGGAGACAGGACGGACTAATGAAAAACTGTTTTTT CASSLETGRTNEKLFF
TRBD1 TRBJ1-2 TRBV5-6 - TGTGCCAGCAGCTTGCAGGGGGCCATGAATGGCTACACCTTC CASSLQGAMNGYTF
- TRBJ1-2 TRBV4-1 - TGCGCCAGCAGCCGTCCCACAGGAGACTATGGCTACACCTTC CASSRPTGDYGYTF
- TRBJ1-5 TRBV5-6 - TGTGCCAGCAGCTTGTTTGCGGCGGCAAGGCTCAATCAGCCCCAGCATTTT CASSLFAAARLNQPQHF
- TRBJ1-1 TRBV12-3/TRBV12-4 - TGTGCCAGCAGCATTCACACTGAAGCTTTCTTT CASSIHTEAFF
TRBD1 TRBJ1-5 TRBV12-5 few TGTGCTAGTGGTTTGGGGAGGGGACAGGGCAATCAGCCCCAGCATTTT CASGLGRGQGNQPQHF
- TRBJ1-2 TRBV19 - TGTGCCAGTAGTTTCTCCTCCACTAACTATGGCTACACCTTC CASSFSSTNYGYTF
TRBD1 TRBJ2-1 TRBV28 - TGTGCCAGTTCCGGGACAGGGTACAATGAGCAGTTCTTC CASSGTGYNEQFF
- TRBJ1-3 TRBV6-2/TRBV6-3 - TGTGCCAGCAGTCCCGGGACGGAGGGAAACACCATATATTTT CASSPGTEGNTIYF
TRBD2 TRBJ2-7 TRBV6-2/TRBV6-3 - TGTGCCAGCAGTGCAACTAGCGGGAGCTCCTACGAGCAGTACTTC CASSATSGSSYEQYF
TRBD1 TRBJ1-2 TRBV7-8 - TGTGCCAGCAGCTTTCGGACAGGGCTTGGGACACGGAAGGCTTTTGGCTACACCTTC CASSFRTGLGTRKAFGYTF
TRBD1 TRBJ1-1 TRBV3-1/TRBV3-2 - TGTGCCAGCAGCCAAATCGTGACAGGGCAGAGGTCCACTGAAGCTTTCTTT CASSQIVTGQRSTEAFF
TRBD1 TRBJ2-7 TRBV15 once TGTGCCACCAGCAGAGTGGGACAGGGGGTTGGCGAGCAGTACTTC CATSRVGQGVGEQYF
- TRBJ2-7 TRBV5-1 - TGCGCCAGCAGCTTGGACAGGACGACCTACGAGCAGTACTTC CASSLDRTTYEQYF
TRBD2 TRBJ2-3 TRBV6-4 once TGTGCCAGCAGTGACTCGATTAGCGGGAGGAATACGCAGTATTTT CASSDSISGRNTQYF
TRBD1 TRBJ1-2 TRBV10-3 - TGTGCCATCAGCCCCATTGCTACCGGGACAGGGGTGACTGGCTACACCTTC CAISPIATGTGVTGYTF
- TRBJ2-1 TRBV6-2/TRBV6-3 - TGTGCCAGCAGTTTGTTTCTCAACAATGAGCAGTTCTTC CASSLFLNNEQFF
TRBD1 TRBJ2-7 TRBV9 - TGTGCCAGCAGCGTAGAGTCCCGGGACAGCCACTACGAGCAGTACTTC CASSVESRDSHYEQYF
- TRBJ2-7 TRBV4-2 - TGTGCCAGCAGCCAAGACTGGGCCAGAGGACCTTCTGAGTACGAGCAGTACTTC CASSQDWARGPSEYEQYF
TRBD1 TRBJ1-4 TRBV7-2 - TGTGCCAGCAGCATCCGGACAGGGGGTGGCGAAAAACTGTTTTTT CASSIRTGGGEKLFF
- TRBJ1-6 TRBV4-3 - TGCGCCAGCAGCCCGAGGGACTCCTATAATTCACCCCTCCACTTT CASSPRDSYNSPLHF
- TRBJ1-5 TRBV20-1 once TGCAGTGCTAGTTTGGGAGGTCAGCAGCCCCAGCATTTT CSASLGGQQPQHF
- TRBJ2-2 TRBV9 - TGTGCCAGCAGCGTAGGGGGGGCCCTCACCGGGGAGCTGTTTTTT CASSVGGALTGELFF
- TRBJ1-6 TRBV30 once TGTGCCTACCACCACCGTGGACTGCTGAATTCACCCCTCCACTTT CAYHHRGLLNSPLHF
- TRBJ1-4 TRBV5-5 - TGTGCCAGCAGCTTCGGACGGACAACTAATGAAAAACTGTTTTTT CASSFGRTTNEKLFF
- TRBJ2-7 TRBV21-1 - TGTGCCAGCAGCGGAGGCAGCTTCGTCTACGAGCAGTACTTC CASSGGSFVYEQYF
- TRBJ2-1 TRBV7-6 few TGTGCCAGCAGCCCCCAGGGAGATGAGCAGTTCTTC CASSPQGDEQFF
- TRBJ1-1 TRBV11-2 - TGTGCCAGCAGCTCCCTCTTCACTGAAGCTTTCTTT CASSSLFTEAFF
TRBD1 TRBJ2-1 TRBV5-1 - TGCGCCAGCAGCCGGGACAGGGGAACCTACAATGAGCAGTTCTTC CASSRDRGTYNEQFF
- TRBJ1-1 TRBV6-4 - TGTGCCAGCAGTGACTCTATAATCGGGGACACTGAAGCTTTCTTT CASSDSIIGDTEAFF